The clone carrying this TCR beta chain was recorded a few times. The data were obtained in a study of beta chain features in type 1 diabetes. Germline CDR1 is MNHEY and CDR2 is SVGAGI. V gave up 2 bases and J gave up 5 bases, with 12 bases separating them. This CDR3 region has 14 residues. Expressed TCRB transcripts were sequenced because the isolated RNA had all been reverse transcribed beforehand. Repertoires were generated with immunoSEQ multiplex PCR, while TCRdb's copy carries only in-frame clones and drops some. Of around 280,000 clones in the sample, around 7.3% were seen once. Sequencing was done on a sample of central memory CD4+ T cells from blood. The chain employs TRBV6-5 and TRBJ1-1; the D gene is possibly TRBD1 (6 bases). This clonotype originated in a woman aged 18-35 years in good health. This CDR3 reads CASSYRDTATEAFF. In DNA form, the CDR3 reads TGTGCCAGCAGTTACCGGGACACGGCTACTGAAGCTTTCTTT.